Given below is one T cell receptor (beta chain) in context. This sample stems from a study of regulatory T cells in long-lasting Graves disease. Stated time point: newly diagnosed GD, antithyroid drugs for less than 3 months. RNA from PBMCs was the source of the TCR library. Per germline, CDR1 SGHVS and CDR2 FNYEAQ. This CDR3 comprises 16 residues. V lost 3 bases, J lost 6 bases, and 19 bases lay in between. With iRepertoire HTBI primers and Arm-PCR of CDR3 regions, TCR beta libraries were built. MiXCR, applied by TCRdb to the multiplex PCR reads, yields one record per CDR3 protein. This sample has 350,000 to 450,000 distinct CDR3 sequences, with about 16% found just once. These records were also assigned to another study, of T cells in Graves' hyperthyroidism and ophthalmopathy.

This receptor was identified in a woman aged 30 to 39 with Graves disease. The specimen comprised peripheral blood mononuclear cells (PBMCs), sampled at new diagnosis, from a patient treated with antithyroid drugs. This sequence joins TRBV7-6 and TRBJ2-3, with D perhaps TRBD1 or TRBD2 (5 bases each). The CDR3 loop is CASSFGHSRDGDTQYF. The CDR3 coding sequence is TGTGCCAGCAGCTTTGGGCACTCCCGGGACGGGGATACGCAGTATTTT.